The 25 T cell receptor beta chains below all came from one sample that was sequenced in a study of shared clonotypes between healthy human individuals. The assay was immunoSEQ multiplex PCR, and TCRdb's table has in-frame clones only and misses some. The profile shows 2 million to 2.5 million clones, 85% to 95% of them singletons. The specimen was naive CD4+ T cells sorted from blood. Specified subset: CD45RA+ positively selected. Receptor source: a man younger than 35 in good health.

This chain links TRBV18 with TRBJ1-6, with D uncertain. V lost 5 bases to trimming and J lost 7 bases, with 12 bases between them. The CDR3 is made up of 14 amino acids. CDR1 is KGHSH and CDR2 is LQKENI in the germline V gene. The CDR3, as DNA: TGTGCCAGCTCAGCCGACGAAAAGAATTCACCCCTCCACTTT. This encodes CASSADEKNSPLHF.

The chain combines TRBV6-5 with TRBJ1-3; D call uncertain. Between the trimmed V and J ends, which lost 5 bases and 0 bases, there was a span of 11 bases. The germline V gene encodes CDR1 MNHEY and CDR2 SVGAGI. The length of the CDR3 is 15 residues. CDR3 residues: CASSKDRASGNTIYF. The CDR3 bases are TGTGCCAGCAGTAAGGACCGTGCCTCTGGAAACACCATATATTTT.

The CDR3 nucleotides read TGTGCCAGCAGCCAAGAGAACGGGTACGAGCAGTACTTC. Amino acids: CASSQENGYEQYF. The J gene is TRBJ2-7, the V gene TRBV14, with D uncertain. CDR1 is SGHDN and CDR2 is FVKESK in the germline V gene. V lost 0 bases and J lost 4, with 7 bases in between. The CDR3 covers 13 residues.

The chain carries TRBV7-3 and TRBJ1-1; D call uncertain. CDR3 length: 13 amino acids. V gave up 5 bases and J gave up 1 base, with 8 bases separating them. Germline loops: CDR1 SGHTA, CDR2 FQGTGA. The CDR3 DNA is TGTGCCAGCAGCCAACAGTGGAACACTGAAGCTTTCTTT. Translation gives CASSQQWNTEAFF.

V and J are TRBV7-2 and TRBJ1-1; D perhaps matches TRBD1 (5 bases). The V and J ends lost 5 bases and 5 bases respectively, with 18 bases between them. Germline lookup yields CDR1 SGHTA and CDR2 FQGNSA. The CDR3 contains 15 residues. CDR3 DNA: TGTGCCAGCAGCCCCGACAGCCTAGGGGCAACTGAAGCTTTCTTT. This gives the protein CASSPDSLGATEAFF.

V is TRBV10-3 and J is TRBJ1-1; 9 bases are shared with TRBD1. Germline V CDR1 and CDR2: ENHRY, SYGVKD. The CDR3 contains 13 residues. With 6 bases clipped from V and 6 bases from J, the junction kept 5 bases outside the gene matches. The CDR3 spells CAIRPGQGPEAFF. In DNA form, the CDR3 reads TGTGCCATCAGGCCGGGACAGGGTCCTGAAGCTTTCTTT.

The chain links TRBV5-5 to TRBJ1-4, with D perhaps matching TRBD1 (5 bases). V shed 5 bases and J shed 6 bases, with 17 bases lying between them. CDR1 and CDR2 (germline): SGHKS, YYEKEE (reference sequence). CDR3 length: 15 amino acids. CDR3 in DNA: TGTGCCAGCAGTCCGTTTCCGCAGGGTGATGAAAAACTGTTTTTT. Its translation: CASSPFPQGDEKLFF.

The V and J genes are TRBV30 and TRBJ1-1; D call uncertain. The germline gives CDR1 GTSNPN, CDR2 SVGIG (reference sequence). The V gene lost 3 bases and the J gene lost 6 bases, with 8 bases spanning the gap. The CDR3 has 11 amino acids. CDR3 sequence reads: CAWSPRAEAFF. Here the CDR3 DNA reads TGTGCCTGGAGCCCCCGGGCTGAAGCTTTCTTT.

The chain's CDR3 is CASSVRGDDTEAFF. For the CDR3, the DNA is TGTGCCAGCAGCGTTAGGGGCGATGACACTGAAGCTTTCTTT. The V and J genes are TRBV9 and TRBJ1-1; maybe TRBD1 (5 bases). Trimming shortened V by 2 bases and J by 3 bases, and 11 bases separated the two germline ends. The CDR3 runs to 14 residues. Per the germline V gene, CDR1 is SGDLS and CDR2 is YYNGEE.

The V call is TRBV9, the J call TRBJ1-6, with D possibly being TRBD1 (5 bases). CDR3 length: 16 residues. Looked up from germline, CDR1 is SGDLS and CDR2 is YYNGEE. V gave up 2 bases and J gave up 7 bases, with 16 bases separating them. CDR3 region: CASSVTEGKKNSPLHF. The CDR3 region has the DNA TGTGCCAGCAGCGTTACAGAGGGGAAAAAGAATTCACCCCTCCACTTT.

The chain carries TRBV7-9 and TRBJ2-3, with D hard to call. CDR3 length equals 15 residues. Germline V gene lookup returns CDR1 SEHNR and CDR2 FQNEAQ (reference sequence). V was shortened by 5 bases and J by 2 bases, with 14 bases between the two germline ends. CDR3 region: CASSTRRNFTDTQYF. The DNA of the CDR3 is TGTGCCAGCAGCACTCGTCGCAACTTCACAGATACGCAGTATTTT.

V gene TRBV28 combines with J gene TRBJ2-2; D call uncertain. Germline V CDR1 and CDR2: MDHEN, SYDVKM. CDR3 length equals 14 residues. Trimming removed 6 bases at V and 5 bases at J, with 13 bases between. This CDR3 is CASRPMGKTGELFF. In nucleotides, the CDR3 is TGTGCCAGCAGACCAATGGGGAAAACCGGGGAGCTGTTTTTT.

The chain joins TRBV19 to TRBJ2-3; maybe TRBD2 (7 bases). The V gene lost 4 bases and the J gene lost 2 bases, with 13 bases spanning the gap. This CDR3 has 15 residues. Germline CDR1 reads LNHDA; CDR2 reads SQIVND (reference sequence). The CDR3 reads CASSKGGGNTDTQYF. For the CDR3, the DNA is TGTGCCAGTAGTAAGGGAGGGGGTAACACAGATACGCAGTATTTT.

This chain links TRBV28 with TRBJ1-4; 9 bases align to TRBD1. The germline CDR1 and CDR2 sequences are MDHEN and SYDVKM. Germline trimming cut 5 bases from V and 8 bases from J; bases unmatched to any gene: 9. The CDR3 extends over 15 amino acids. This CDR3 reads CASSASGQGEEKLFF. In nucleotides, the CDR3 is TGTGCCAGCAGTGCCTCGGGACAGGGAGAGGAAAAACTGTTTTTT.

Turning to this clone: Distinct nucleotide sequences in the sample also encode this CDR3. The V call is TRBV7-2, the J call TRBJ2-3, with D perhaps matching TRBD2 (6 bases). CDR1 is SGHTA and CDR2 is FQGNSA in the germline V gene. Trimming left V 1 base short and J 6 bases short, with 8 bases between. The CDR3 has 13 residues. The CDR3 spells CASSLDRGDTQYF. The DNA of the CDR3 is TGTGCCAGCAGCTTAGATCGGGGGGATACGCAGTATTTT. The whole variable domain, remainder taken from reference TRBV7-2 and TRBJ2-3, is GAGVSQSPSNKVTEKGKDVELRCDPISGHTALYWYRQSLGQGLEFLIYFQGNSAPDKSGLPSDRFSAERTGGSVSTLTIQRTQQEDSAVYLCASSLDRGDTQYFGPGTRLTVL.

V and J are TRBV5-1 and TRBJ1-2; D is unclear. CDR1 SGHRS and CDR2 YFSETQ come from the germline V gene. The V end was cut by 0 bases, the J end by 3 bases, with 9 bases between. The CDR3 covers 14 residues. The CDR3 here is CASSLDPSHYGYTF. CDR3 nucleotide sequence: TGCGCCAGCAGCTTGGACCCGTCCCACTATGGCTACACCTTC.

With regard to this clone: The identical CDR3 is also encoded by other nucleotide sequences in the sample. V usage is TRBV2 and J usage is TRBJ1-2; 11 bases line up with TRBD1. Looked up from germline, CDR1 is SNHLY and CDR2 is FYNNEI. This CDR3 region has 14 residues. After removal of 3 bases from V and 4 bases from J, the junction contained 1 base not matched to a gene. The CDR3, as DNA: TGTGCCAGCAGTGAGGGACAGGGGGTCTATGGCTACACCTTC. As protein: CASSEGQGVYGYTF.

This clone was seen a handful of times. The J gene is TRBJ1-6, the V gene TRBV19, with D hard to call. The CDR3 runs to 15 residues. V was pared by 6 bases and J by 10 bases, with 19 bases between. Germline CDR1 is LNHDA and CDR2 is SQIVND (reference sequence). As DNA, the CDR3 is TGTGCCAGTAGCCCGCGGGGAAACAATGGGTCACCCCTCCACTTT. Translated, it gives CASSPRGNNGSPLHF.

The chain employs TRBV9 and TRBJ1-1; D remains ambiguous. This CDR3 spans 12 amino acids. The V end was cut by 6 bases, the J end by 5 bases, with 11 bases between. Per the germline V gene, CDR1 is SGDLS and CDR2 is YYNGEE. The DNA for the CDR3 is TGTGCCAGCACCCACCCTCCGACTGAAGCTTTCTTT. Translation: CASTHPPTEAFF.

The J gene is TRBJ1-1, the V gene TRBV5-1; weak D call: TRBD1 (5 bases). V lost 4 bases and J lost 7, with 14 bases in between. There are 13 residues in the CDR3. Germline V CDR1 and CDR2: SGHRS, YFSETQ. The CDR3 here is CASSNGGRSEAFF. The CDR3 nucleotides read TGCGCCAGCAGCAACGGGGGTCGTAGTGAAGCTTTCTTT.

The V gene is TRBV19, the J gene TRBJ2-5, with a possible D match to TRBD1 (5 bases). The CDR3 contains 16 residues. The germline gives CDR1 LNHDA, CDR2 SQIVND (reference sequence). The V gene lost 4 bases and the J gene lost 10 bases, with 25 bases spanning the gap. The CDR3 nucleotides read TGTGCCAGTAGTACCTCCCGCTGGGGCCCCGAAGGGGACCAGTACTTC. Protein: CASSTSRWGPEGDQYF.

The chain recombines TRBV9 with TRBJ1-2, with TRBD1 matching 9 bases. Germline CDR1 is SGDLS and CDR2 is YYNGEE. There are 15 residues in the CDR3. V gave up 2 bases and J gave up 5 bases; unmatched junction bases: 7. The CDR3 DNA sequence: TGTGCCAGCAGCGTGACAGGGGGATCGGGTTATGGCTACACCTTC. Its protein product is CASSVTGGSGYGYTF. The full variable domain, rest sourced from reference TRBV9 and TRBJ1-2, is DSGVTQTPKHLITATGQRVTLRCSPRSGDLSVYWYQQSLDQGLQFLIQYYNGEERAKGNILERFSAQQFPDLHSELNLSSLELGDSALYFCASSVTGGSGYGYTFGSGTRLTVV.

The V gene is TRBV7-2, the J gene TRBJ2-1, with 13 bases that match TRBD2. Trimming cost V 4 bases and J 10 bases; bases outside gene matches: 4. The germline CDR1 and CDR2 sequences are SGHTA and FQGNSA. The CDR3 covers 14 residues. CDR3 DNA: TGTGCCAGCAGCTCCGGACTAGCGGGGGTCGAGCAGTTCTTC. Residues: CASSSGLAGVEQFF.

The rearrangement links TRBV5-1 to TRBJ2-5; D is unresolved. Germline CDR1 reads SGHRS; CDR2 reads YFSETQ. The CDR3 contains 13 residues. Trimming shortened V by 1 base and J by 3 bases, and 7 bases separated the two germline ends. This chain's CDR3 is CASSLSVEETQYF. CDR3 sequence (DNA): TGCGCCAGCAGCTTGTCTGTTGAAGAGACCCAGTACTTC.

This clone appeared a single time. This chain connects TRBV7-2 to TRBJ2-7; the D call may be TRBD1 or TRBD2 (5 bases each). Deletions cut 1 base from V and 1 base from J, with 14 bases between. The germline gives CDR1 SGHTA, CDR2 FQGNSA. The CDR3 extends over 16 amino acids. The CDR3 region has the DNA TGTGCCAGCAGCTTAGTGTCCTCTGGGGGTTCCTACGAGCAGTACTTC. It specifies CASSLVSSGGSYEQYF.